This TCR beta chain comes out of a study of CD8 T cells in ankylosing spondylitis. This CDR3 has 12 amino acids. CDR1 and CDR2 from the germline V gene are DFQATT and SNEGSKA (reference sequence). Deletions cut 3 bases from V and 0 bases from J, with 5 bases between. This clonotype was detected many times. In TCRdb, the 5' RACE reads were re-called with MiXCR into one record per CDR3 protein. In the table there are under 250,000 distinct CDR3 sequences, 32% of which are singletons. This TCR came from a male donor with ankylosing spondylitis or in good health (not recorded which). The chain combines TRBV20-1 with TRBJ1-1; D remains unclear. Sequenced sample: blood, either unsorted or a sorted T cell fraction (not recorded which). CDR3 bases: TGCAGTGCTAGGCTTCTGAACACTGAAGCTTTCTTT. Translation: CSARLLNTEAFF.